This is a list of T cell receptor beta chains from one sample in a study of PD-L1 blockade in urothelial cancer. Libraries were prepared by immunoSEQ multiplex PCR; TCRdb keeps only in-frame clonotypes and omits some of them. The data contain about 120,000 clones, about 82% of them singletons. This material consisted of PBMCs, taken around atezolizumab (anti-PD-L1) treatment. These receptors were obtained from a man over 45 with urothelial cancer. The CDR3 runs from the conserved cysteine through the conserved F or W. The D gene is left open where the match is weak. Size is omitted from some rows. Given values are once, few, many or a class for expanded clones.

V gene	J gene	D gene	clone size	CDR3 protein	CDR3 DNA
TRBV11-2	TRBJ1-2	NA	few	CASSLSTNYGYTF	TGTGCCAGCAGCTTGAGCACTAACTATGGCTACACCTTC
TRBV30	TRBJ1-1	NA	NA	CAWSVVRGIEAFF	TGTGCCTGGAGTGTTGTCAGGGGAATTGAAGCTTTCTTT
TRBV7-3	TRBJ2-2	TRBD2	NA	CASSLLAGGLTGELFF	TGTGCCAGCAGCTTATTAGCGGGAGGGTTGACCGGGGAGCTGTTTTTT
TRBV6-6	TRBJ2-3	TRBD2	NA	CAITGGRATDTQYF	TGTGCCATAACGGGGGGGAGAGCGACAGATACGCAGTATTTT
TRBV11-2	TRBJ2-7	TRBD1	NA	CASRPGQGAGYEQYF	TGTGCCAGCAGACCGGGACAGGGGGCGGGGTACGAGCAGTACTTC
TRBV27	TRBJ1-4	NA	NA	CASSRGGADEKLFF	TGTGCCAGCAGTCGCGGCGGGGCCGATGAAAAACTGTTTTTT
TRBV7-2	TRBJ2-3	NA	NA	CASSLFPRTDTQYF	TGTGCCAGCAGCTTATTTCCCCGGACAGATACGCAGTATTTT
TRBV29-1	TRBJ2-2	NA	NA	CSVEGLRRELFF	TGCAGCGTTGAAGGGTTGCGCCGGGAGCTGTTTTTT
TRBV13	TRBJ1-2	NA	few	CASSTQESYGYTF	TGTGCCAGCAGCACTCAGGAATCCTATGGCTACACCTTC
TRBV9	TRBJ1-2	NA	NA	CASSASSYGYTF	TGTGCCAGCAGCGCAAGTAGCTATGGCTACACCTTC
TRBV30	TRBJ2-1	TRBD2	NA	CAWSKTSGNEQFF	TGTGCCTGGAGTAAGACTAGCGGCAATGAGCAGTTCTTC
TRBV6-1	TRBJ1-5	NA	NA	CASDKDRGGYQPQHF	TGTGCCAGCGACAAGGACAGAGGGGGATATCAGCCCCAGCATTTT
TRBV19	TRBJ2-2	TRBD2	NA	CASSPWTSGSTGELFF	TGTGCCAGTAGTCCTTGGACTAGCGGGAGCACCGGGGAGCTGTTTTTT
TRBV13	TRBJ1-6	NA	NA	CASSEGERSYNSPLHF	TGTGCCAGCTCTGAGGGGGAACGATCCTATAATTCACCCCTCCACTTT
TRBV7-2	TRBJ2-7	TRBD2	few	CASSFKWEGSYEQYF	TGTGCCAGCAGCTTTAAGTGGGAGGGCTCCTACGAGCAGTACTTC
TRBV6-1	TRBJ1-5	NA	once	CASGQSNQPQHF	TGTGCCAGCGGACAGAGCAATCAGCCCCAGCATTTT
TRBV28	TRBJ2-6	TRBD1	once	CASMTGGSGANVLTF	TGTGCCAGCATGACAGGGGGCAGTGGGGCCAACGTCCTGACTTTC
TRBV28	TRBJ2-3	NA	NA	CASTTPRERKDTQYF	TGTGCCAGCACCACTCCCCGGGAGAGGAAAGATACGCAGTATTTT
TRBV18	TRBJ1-1	NA	NA	CASSPLDTEAFF	TGTGCCAGCTCACCTCTTGACACTGAAGCTTTCTTT
TRBV7-9	TRBJ2-7	TRBD2	NA	CASSSPVGASGRSYEQYF	TGTGCCAGCAGCTCCCCAGTAGGAGCTAGCGGACGCTCCTACGAGCAGTACTTC
TRBV5-1	TRBJ2-6	NA	NA	CASNSPGANVLTF	TGCGCCAGCAACTCCCCCGGGGCCAACGTCCTGACTTTC
TRBV6-1	TRBJ2-5	NA	NA	CASRGAGTSQETQYF	TGTGCCAGCAGAGGCGCCGGGACATCCCAAGAGACCCAGTACTTC
TRBV18	TRBJ2-2	TRBD1	few	CASSNDRGLVNTGELFF	TGTGCCAGCTCAAACGACAGGGGCCTAGTGAACACCGGGGAGCTGTTTTTT
TRBV10-3	TRBJ2-7	NA	NA	CAISERQGNYEQYF	TGTGCCATCAGTGAGCGTCAGGGGAACTACGAGCAGTACTTC
TRBV11-2	TRBJ2-7	NA	NA	CASSLGRGRSYEQYF	TGTGCCAGCAGCTTAGGTCGGGGGAGGAGCTACGAGCAGTACTTC
TRBV7-8	TRBJ2-7	NA	NA	CASSPPDSRITYEQYF	TGTGCCAGCAGCCCCCCGGACAGCAGGATCACCTACGAGCAGTACTTC
TRBV28	TRBJ1-2	TRBD1	NA	CASSQGGRAYGYTF	TGTGCCAGCAGCCAAGGGGGCCGGGCCTATGGCTACACCTTC
TRBV19	TRBJ2-7	NA	NA	CASSTRGAGSSYEQYF	TGTGCCAGTAGTACCCGCGGGGCGGGTTCCTCCTACGAGCAGTACTTC
TRBV6-5	TRBJ2-2	TRBD2	NA	CASSPQGLVPGELFF	TGTGCCAGCAGTCCACAAGGACTAGTTCCCGGGGAGCTGTTTTTT
TRBV2	TRBJ2-1	TRBD2	NA	CASRLTAGSYNEQFF	TGTGCCAGCAGGCTGACAGCGGGATCGTACAATGAGCAGTTCTTC
TRBV25-1	TRBJ1-2	TRBD1	NA	CASSKTGGTYGYTF	TGTGCCAGCAGTAAAACAGGGGGAACCTATGGCTACACCTTC
TRBV29-1	TRBJ2-1	TRBD2	NA	CSVEGQAGGVNEQFF	TGCAGCGTTGAAGGCCAAGCGGGGGGGGTCAATGAGCAGTTCTTC
TRBV19	TRBJ1-2	NA	once	CASSPETGGRYGYTF	TGTGCCAGTAGTCCAGAGACAGGAGGCCGTTATGGCTACACCTTC
TRBV7-2	TRBJ2-5	NA	once	CASSLGGQQETQYF	TGTGCCAGCAGCTTAGGGGGACAACAAGAGACCCAGTACTTC
TRBV7-3	TRBJ2-1	TRBD1	once	CASSSGTGVVLEQFF	TGTGCCAGCAGCTCCGGGACAGGGGTAGTCCTTGAGCAGTTCTTC
TRBV18	TRBJ2-2	NA	NA	CASSPGRITGELFF	TGTGCCAGCTCACCGGGGCGTATCACCGGGGAGCTGTTTTTT
TRBV7-8	TRBJ2-4	NA	NA	CASSQGGVAKNIQYF	TGTGCCAGCAGCCAAGGGGGAGTAGCCAAAAACATTCAGTACTTC
TRBV7-9	TRBJ1-1	NA	NA	CASSLKHEAFF	TGTGCCAGCAGCTTAAAGCACGAAGCTTTCTTT
TRBV9	TRBJ2-2	TRBD2	NA	CASSLSGRYTGELFF	TGTGCCAGCAGCCTTAGCGGGAGGTACACCGGGGAGCTGTTTTTT
TRBV5-5	TRBJ2-1	TRBD2	NA	CASSWTSSEQFF	TGTGCCAGCAGCTGGACTAGCAGTGAGCAGTTCTTC
TRBV5-6	TRBJ2-3	TRBD1	NA	CASSYLTGGSTDTQYF	TGTGCCAGCAGCTACCTGACAGGGGGCAGCACAGATACGCAGTATTTT
TRBV28	TRBJ1-1	NA	NA	CASASGGANGNTEAFF	TGTGCCAGCGCCTCGGGGGGGGCGAATGGTAACACTGAAGCTTTCTTT
TRBV6-1	TRBJ2-2	TRBD2	once	CASSVGSGETGELFF	TGTGCCAGCAGTGTTGGGAGCGGGGAAACCGGGGAGCTGTTTTTT
TRBV28	TRBJ2-7	NA	once	CASSLWRAYEQYF	TGTGCCAGCAGTTTGTGGCGGGCCTACGAGCAGTACTTC
TRBV28	TRBJ2-7	NA	NA	CAGTSSGPPYEQYF	TGTGCCGGAACTAGTAGCGGACCACCTTACGAGCAGTACTTC
TRBV5-6	TRBJ1-5	NA	NA	CASSFSGYNQPQHF	TGTGCCAGCAGCTTCTCGGGGTACAATCAGCCCCAGCATTTT
TRBV11-2	TRBJ1-2	TRBD1	NA	CASSLVGDRYGYTF	TGTGCCAGCAGCTTAGTAGGGGACAGATATGGCTACACCTTC
TRBV5-1	TRBJ1-2	NA	NA	CASSLRELSDYGYTF	TGCGCCAGCAGCTTGCGGGAATTATCTGACTATGGCTACACCTTC
TRBV19	TRBJ1-2	NA	once	CASSTQVNLARGYTF	TGTGCCAGTAGCACCCAGGTGAACCTGGCACGGGGCTACACCTTC
TRBV19	TRBJ2-2	TRBD1	few	CASSGTGNTGELFF	TGTGCCAGTAGCGGGACAGGGAACACCGGGGAGCTGTTTTTT